Listed below are T cell receptor beta chains from one sample, sequenced in a study of shared clonotypes between healthy human individuals. TCRdb's copy holds only in-frame clones and misses some; the assay was immunoSEQ multiplex PCR. The sample has 1.4 million or so clones, just under 99% seen once. Sequencing was done on a sample of naive CD4+ T cells sorted from blood. Every receptor here comes from a man aged 25-45 years in good health. The CDR3 runs from the conserved cysteine through the conserved F or W. D genes are given only for firm matches. Clone size is given for some rows only: seen once, a few or many times, or a class if the clone is expanded.

CASSPWDRFFSGANVLTF,TGTGCCAGCAGCCCCTGGGACAGGTTCTTCTCTGGGGCCAACGTCCTGACTTTC,NA,TRBD1,TRBV7-2,18,TRBJ2-6
CASSPGTGATMNTEAFF,TGCGCCAGCAGCCCCGGGACAGGGGCTACCATGAACACTGAAGCTTTCTTT,NA,TRBD1,TRBV5-1,17,TRBJ1-1
CASSRGRAIPGELFF,TGTGCCAGCAGTCGCGGGAGGGCAATCCCCGGGGAGCTGTTTTTT,NA,TRBD2,TRBV28,15,TRBJ2-2
CASSEGLAGGPFWDQETQYF,TGTGCCAGCAGTGAAGGTCTAGCGGGAGGGCCATTTTGGGACCAAGAGACCCAGTACTTC,NA,TRBD2,TRBV6-4,20,TRBJ2-5
CASSPLGTQGTSGARNEQYF,TGTGCCAGCTCACCCTTGGGGACCCAAGGGACTAGCGGAGCAAGGAACGAGCAGTACTTC,NA,TRBD2,TRBV18,20,TRBJ2-7
CASTPIQGSGEQFF,TGTGCCAGCACCCCGATCCAGGGGAGTGGTGAGCAGTTCTTC,NA,NA,TRBV6-5,14,TRBJ2-1
CASSDGGRGNIQYF,TGTGCCAGCAGTGACGGAGGAAGGGGGAACATTCAGTACTTC,NA,NA,TRBV6-6,14,TRBJ2-4
CASSGTSGIQYF,TGTGCCAGCAGCGGGACTTCGGGCATTCAGTACTTC,NA,NA,TRBV9,12,TRBJ2-4
CASSPANRYYNEQFF,TGTGCCAGCAGCCCGGCTAACCGATATTACAATGAGCAGTTCTTC,NA,NA,TRBV7-2,15,TRBJ2-1
CATNSPGGGYTF,TGTGCCACCAATTCCCCCGGCGGTGGCTACACCTTC,NA,NA,TRBV28,12,TRBJ1-2
CASSLWTGLSSGANVLTF,TGCGCCAGCAGCCTTTGGACAGGGCTGAGCTCTGGGGCCAACGTCCTGACTTTC,NA,TRBD1,TRBV5-1,18,TRBJ2-6
CSALGGLGSYEQYF,TGCAGCGCCCTCGGGGGGTTGGGCTCCTACGAGCAGTACTTC,NA,TRBD2,TRBV29-1,14,TRBJ2-7
CAWSGGNTIYF,TGTGCCTGGAGTGGTGGAAACACCATATATTTT,NA,NA,TRBV30,11,TRBJ1-3
CASSPDRVRNIQYF,TGTGCCAGCAGCCCCGACAGGGTTAGGAACATTCAGTACTTC,NA,TRBD1,TRBV11-2,14,TRBJ2-4
CASSQDGASKLFF,TGTGCCAGCAGCCAAGATGGGGCATCAAAACTGTTTTTT,NA,NA,TRBV14,13,TRBJ1-4
CASSPLDRAVGGNIQYF,TGTGCCAGCTCACCCTTAGACAGGGCGGTTGGCGGAAACATTCAGTACTTC,NA,TRBD1,TRBV18,17,TRBJ2-4
CASSEGRLLSTDTQYF,TGTGCCAGCAGTGAGGGAAGGCTCCTTAGCACAGATACGCAGTATTTT,NA,NA,TRBV5-4,16,TRBJ2-3
CASSPRGGIYNEQFF,TGTGCCAGCAGCCCTCGTGGGGGAATCTACAATGAGCAGTTCTTC,NA,NA,TRBV9,15,TRBJ2-1
CASRGGDGFVYGYTF,TGTGCCAGCAGAGGAGGGGACGGTTTTGTCTATGGCTACACCTTC,NA,NA,TRBV25-1,15,TRBJ1-2
CSVARPPLYEQYF,TGCAGCGTTGCCCGGCCTCCTCTCTACGAGCAGTACTTC,NA,NA,TRBV29-1,13,TRBJ2-7
CASSPLGQGLTNTQYF,TGTGCCAGCTCACCGTTGGGACAGGGGTTGACGAATACGCAGTATTTT,NA,TRBD1,TRBV18,16,TRBJ2-3
CAISGTSGRDRNEQFF,TGTGCCATCAGTGGGACTAGCGGGAGAGACCGCAATGAGCAGTTCTTC,NA,TRBD2,TRBV10-3,16,TRBJ2-1
CASTHRATGKYGYTF,TGTGCCAGCACCCACAGGGCCACAGGGAAATATGGCTACACCTTC,NA,NA,TRBV6-5,15,TRBJ1-2
CASSSLGRGNQPQHF,TGTGCCAGCAGCTCCCTGGGTAGGGGGAATCAGCCCCAGCATTTT,NA,NA,TRBV5-6,15,TRBJ1-5
CATSGSIRSSYEQYF,TGTGCCACCAGCGGCAGTATAAGGAGCTCCTACGAGCAGTACTTC,NA,NA,TRBV15,15,TRBJ2-7
CASSRGQGTTETQYF,TGTGCCAGCAGCCGCGGACAGGGGACCACGGAGACCCAGTACTTC,NA,TRBD1,TRBV9,15,TRBJ2-5
CSVGDRVNTEAFF,TGCAGCGTCGGAGACAGGGTGAACACTGAAGCTTTCTTT,NA,TRBD1,TRBV29-1,13,TRBJ1-1
CASSLELAGGGGDTQYF,TGCGCCAGCAGCTTGGAACTAGCGGGAGGGGGCGGAGATACGCAGTATTTT,NA,TRBD2,TRBV5-1,17,TRBJ2-3
CASSQGRGRGPDTQYF,TGCGCCAGCAGCCAAGGGCGAGGGAGAGGCCCAGATACGCAGTATTTT,NA,NA,TRBV4-1,16,TRBJ2-3
CAWSVGSGLGQYF,TGTGCCTGGAGTGTCGGGTCAGGGTTGGGGCAGTACTTC,NA,NA,TRBV30,13,TRBJ2-7
CSVVPLANTEAFF,TGCAGCGTTGTACCCCTCGCAAACACTGAAGCTTTCTTT,NA,NA,TRBV29-1,13,TRBJ1-1
CAWSLLGRAASYEQYF,TGTGCCTGGAGTCTCCTTGGCCGGGCTGCCTCCTACGAGCAGTACTTC,NA,NA,TRBV30,16,TRBJ2-7
CASLRVIAKNIQYF,TGTGCCAGCCTCCGGGTCATAGCCAAAAACATTCAGTACTTC,NA,NA,TRBV2,14,TRBJ2-4
CASSRGGGYTF,TGTGCCAGCAGCAGGGGCGGTGGCTACACCTTC,once,NA,TRBV2,11,TRBJ1-2
CASSLADDTQETQYF,TGCGCCAGCAGCTTGGCCGATGATACCCAAGAGACCCAGTACTTC,NA,NA,TRBV5-1,15,TRBJ2-5
CASSLIGAYNEQFF,TGTGCCAGCAGTTTGATAGGGGCCTACAATGAGCAGTTCTTC,NA,NA,TRBV28,14,TRBJ2-1
CASSLRVAGVSAQYF,TGTGCCAGCAGTTTAAGGGTAGCGGGAGTATCTGCGCAGTACTTC,NA,TRBD2,TRBV28,15,TRBJ2-7
CASSLVPSGRMSYEQYF,TGCGCCAGCAGCTTGGTGCCTAGCGGGAGAATGTCCTACGAGCAGTACTTC,NA,TRBD2,TRBV5-1,17,TRBJ2-7
CASSPLAAVPHEQYF,TGTGCCAGCTCACCACTAGCGGCCGTCCCCCACGAGCAGTACTTC,NA,NA,TRBV18,15,TRBJ2-7
CSVGGLTGETQYF,TGCAGCGTGGGGGGACTAACCGGAGAGACCCAGTACTTC,NA,TRBD2,TRBV29-1,13,TRBJ2-5
CASSVGVPSYEQYF,TGTGCCAGCAGCGTCGGGGTACCCTCCTACGAGCAGTACTTC,NA,NA,TRBV9,14,TRBJ2-7
CASSPPGQAISYNEQFF,TGTGCCAGCTCACCACCGGGACAGGCGATCTCCTACAATGAGCAGTTCTTC,NA,TRBD1,TRBV18,17,TRBJ2-1
CASSLKGSNTEAFF,TGTGCCAGCAGTTTGAAGGGGAGTAACACTGAAGCTTTCTTT,NA,NA,TRBV27,14,TRBJ1-1
CASSPPSGRADEQFF,TGTGCCAGCTCACCACCTAGCGGGAGGGCCGATGAGCAGTTCTTC,NA,TRBD2,TRBV18,15,TRBJ2-1
CASSESDRRCTF,TGTGCCAGCAGCGAATCGGACAGGCGTTGCACCTTC,NA,TRBD1,TRBV7-9,12,TRBJ1-2